The T cell receptor beta chain under discussion was sequenced for a study of blood T cell repertoires in COVID-19 (TCRdb year 2020). About the study as a whole: Samples from collaborators originated in the United States, Italy and Spain and spanned both the acute and convalescent phases of COVID-19. The samples were drawn from two sources: the first 160 participants of the ongoing ImmuneRACE study, and over 1,000 subjects contributed by 6 global collaborators. Where available, HLA class I and class II types were taken from metadata supplied by the sample provider and were not determined by assay-based typing. The prospective study material was composed of cDNA or gDNA derived from T cells, B-cell-depleted T cells, or PBMCs. A de-identified subject ID, COVID-19 status, age in years and sex were almost always included in the sample metadata. The repertoires were released in a freely available public database meant as a resource for research on the immune response to SARS-CoV-2. Deeply sampled blood TCRbeta repertoires from subjects exposed to, actively infected with, or recovered from COVID-19 were included in the dataset.

The paper's findings and limits, for the study overall: Clinical and demographic metadata were provided uncurated, with the amount varying by source and participant.

TCRbeta CDR3 regions were amplified from genomic DNA using the immunoSEQ Assay, a bias-controlled multiplex PCR. The study's processing was this. The number of nucleated cells in each sample was estimated by amplification of reference gene primers within the assay. To quantify the absolute abundance of each unique TCRbeta CDR3 rearrangement, sequence reads were collapsed and filtered. For each sample, productive Simpson clonality was calculated as the square root of Simpson's diversity index across productive rearrangements. TCRdb took over this immuneACCESS table, retaining in-frame rearrangements with V and J assigned. Such tables are incomplete; in checked studies, under half of the missing clones stem from an unresolved V gene, and the remainder is unexplained. Clonal size and the V and J genes are those of that table, whereas D and trimming came from the DNA. This sample comprises over 150,000 clones, over 65% of them detected only once. The ten top clones hold about 7.8% of the sample.

Only one count was recorded for this clone. The target of this receptor is not known. No base quality information exists; no much larger clone differs at one position. Within the sample, other DNA sequences also encode this same CDR3. V ends up 5 bases short and J 0 bases short, with an unmatched junction base count of 2. The germline V gene yields SGHTA for CDR1 and FQGNSA for CDR2. Counted from cysteine to phenylalanine, this CDR3 has 14 amino acids. Only the CDR3 part of the read is kept: 42 bases, read in frame from the first base. The collaborating institutions used their own protocols to collect whole blood in K2EDTA tubes. For TCRbeta analysis, collaborators shipped samples as frozen whole blood, isolated PBMCs, or DNA extracted from either of those sample types.

Recombination joined TRBV7-2 with TRBJ2-7; 9 central nucleotides agree with TRBD2. The clonotype originates from a man aged 55 to 70 with acute or convalescent COVID-19. The sequenced sample was peripheral blood. In nucleotide form, the sequence is TGTGCCAGCAGCCTGACTAGCGGCTCCTACGAGCAGTACTTC. Its protein is CASSLTSGSYEQYF. The full variable domain, with segments outside the CDR3 supplied by the reference TRBV7-2 and TRBJ2-7 proteins, appears as GAGVSQSPSNKVTEKGKDVELRCDPISGHTALYWYRQSLGQGLEFLIYFQGNSAPDKSGLPSDRFSAERTGGSVSTLTIQRTQQEDSAVYLCASSLTSGSYEQYFGPGTRLTVT.